The sample holds a few counts of the clone carrying this T cell receptor beta chain. This table comes from immunoSEQ multiplex PCR, and its TCRdb copy is limited to in-frame clones, with some not included. The sample yields 95,000 to 100,000 clones, around nine tenths seen once. These data belong to a study of identifying expanded T cells in peripheral blood. The sample taken for sequencing was blood. The receptor's source is a person aged 18-70 years in good health.

The CDR3 DNA reads TGTGCCAGCAGTCCCCTATACAATGAGCAGTTCTTC. Amino acids: CASSPLYNEQFF. This chain connects TRBV28 to TRBJ2-1; D ambiguous. Germline loops: CDR1 MDHEN, CDR2 SYDVKM. The CDR3 is 12 residues long. V was clipped by 5 bases and J by 4 bases, with 6 bases between them. The full variable domain, rest sourced from reference TRBV28 and TRBJ2-1, is DVKVTQSSRYLVKRTGEKVFLECVQDMDHENMFWYRQDPGLGLRLIYFSYDVKMKEKGDIPEGYSVSREKKERFSLILESASTNQTSMYLCASSPLYNEQFFGPGTRLTVL.